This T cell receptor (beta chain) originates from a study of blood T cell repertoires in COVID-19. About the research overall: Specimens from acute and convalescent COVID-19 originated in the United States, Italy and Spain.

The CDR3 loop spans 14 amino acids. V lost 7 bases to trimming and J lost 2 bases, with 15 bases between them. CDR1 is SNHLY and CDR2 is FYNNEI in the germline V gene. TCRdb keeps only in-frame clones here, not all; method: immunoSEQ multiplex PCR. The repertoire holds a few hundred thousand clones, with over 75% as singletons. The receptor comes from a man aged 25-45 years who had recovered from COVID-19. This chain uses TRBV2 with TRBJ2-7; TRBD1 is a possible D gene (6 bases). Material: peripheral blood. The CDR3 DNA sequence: TGTGCCAGCATGGACAGCGGATTAACCTACGAGCAGTACTTC. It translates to CASMDSGLTYEQYF.